This T cell receptor (beta chain) was obtained from a study of blood T cell repertoires in COVID-19. Study as a whole: The United States, Italy and Spain provided the acute and convalescent COVID-19 samples. T cells, B-cell-depleted T cells, or PBMCs provided the cDNA or gDNA that served as material.

Germline V gives CDR1 SNHLY, CDR2 FYNNEI. This CDR3 contains 15 residues. V gave up 6 bases and J gave up 3 bases, with 18 bases separating them. Per the original data handling: Researchers report that nucleated cell counts were estimated from reference gene primer amplification. The method was immunoSEQ multiplex PCR; TCRdb's version includes in-frame clones alone and lacks a portion of them. D and trimming were read from the DNA, whereas the V and J calls and clone size are those reported in that table. The table shows some 30,000 clones, with 87% occurring only once. What was sequenced was peripheral blood. The receptor was derived from a man aged 45-65 years with active or convalescent COVID-19. The gene calls are TRBV2 and TRBJ2-7, with D possibly matching TRBD2 (6 bases). Here the CDR3 DNA reads TGTGCCAGCAGGAGGGAGGACGGTGGTTACTACGAGCAGTACTTC. Protein sequence: CASRREDGGYYEQYF.